This T cell receptor (beta chain) is from a study of neurological immune-mediated disorders. This clonotype was detected many times. TCRdb analysed the 5' RACE reads with MiXCR anew, one entry per CDR3 protein. The table records about 46,000 distinct CDR3 sequences, roughly 4% of them present only once. The CDR3 loop spans 13 amino acids. The V end was cut by 3 bases, the J end by 2 bases, with 10 bases between. Germline V gene sequence: CDR1 DFQATT, CDR2 SNEGSKA (reference sequence). The sample consisted of PBMCs. This chain links TRBV20-1 with TRBJ1-2; D remains unclear. This receptor was obtained from a woman aged 55-69 years with multiple sclerosis. The CDR3 is CSASGNLNYGYTF. CDR3 bases: TGCAGTGCTAGTGGGAACCTGAACTATGGCTACACCTTC.